This paragraph covers one T cell receptor beta chain sequence. The target of this receptor is not known. Per-base qualities were not stored, and no clone one base away is much larger. This sample is part of a study of T-cell reconstitution after alpha-beta-depleted transplantation in children (dated by TCRdb to 2015 to 2016). General notes on the study: The study quantitatively tracked T-cell immune reconstitution after TCRalphabeta/CD19-depleted allogeneic hematopoietic cell transplantation in children using TCR repertoire profiling.

The library was made by PCR. The listed sequencing device is Illumina HiSeq 2500. TCR libraries were prepared with molecular barcoding, using unique molecular identifiers to normalize TCRbeta repertoire quantification. Starting from the raw public reads, TCRdb applied fastp trimming at Q25, assembled clones with MiXCR and retained in-frame beta chains. Each entry is one CDR3 protein sequence, shown with its most common DNA and genes. The sample table lists about 980,000 distinct CDR3 sequences, about 29% of them with a count of one. About 28% of the sample goes to the ten largest clones. Study-level results and caveats: In some patients, the high TCRbeta diversity seen at day 60 was put down to recipient T cells and intrathymic progenitors that had survived conditioning. The apparently early recovery of alphabetaT-cell counts about two months after transplant reportedly depended on only several hundred rapidly expanded clones that came from non-depleted graft cells. Over the following months the frequencies of hyperexpanded clones went down, and after one year T-cell counts and TCRbeta diversity were mostly credited to newly produced T cells.

V is reduced by 0 bases and J by 4 bases, leaving a spacing of 10 bases between them. The germline V gene (reference sequence) gives CDR1 as LNHNV and CDR2 as YYDKDF. The CDR3 runs 14 residues from the cysteine to the phenylalanine. Here the CDR3 DNA is all that survives: 42 bases in frame from base 1. The intended sense of this specimen's treatment or condition label: allogeneic hematopoietic cell transplantation with graft depleted of TCRalphabeta T cells and CD19 B cells. The children who served as transplant recipients had been given grafts of TCRalphabeta/CD19-depleted allogeneic hematopoietic cells.

The input for sequencing was PBMCs, mostly from graft donor cells, taken 360 days after TCRalphabeta/CD19-depleted stem cell transplant. The sequence came from a boy under three years old who had a stem cell transplant for SCID, so the T cells may come from the graft donor. The rearranged segments are TRBV15 and TRBJ2-7, and possibly TRBD1, on 5 matching bases. The CDR3 loop reads CATSRDVTAYEQYF. The DNA sequence is as follows: TGTGCCACCAGCAGAGATGTGACAGCTTACGAGCAGTACTTC. Here the CDR3 is joined to the reference TRBV15 and TRBJ2-7 genes, and the full variable domain is: DAMVIQNPRYQVTQFGKPVTLSCSQTLNHNVMYWYQQKSSQAPKLLFHYYDKDFNNEADTPDNFQSRRPNTSFCFLDIRSPGLGDTAMYLCATSRDVTAYEQYFGPGTRLTVT.